This record looks at one T cell receptor beta chain sequence and its context. V lost 7 bases, J lost 4 bases, and 22 bases lay in between. CDR1 and CDR2 from the germline V gene are MNHNY and SVGAGI (reference sequence). This CDR3 is 16 amino acids long. Produced via immunoSEQ multiplex PCR; TCRdb's table is partial and in-frame only. The data hold 65,000 or so clones, with 80% to 95% observed a single time. The sample comes from a study of T cell changes during pregnancy in multiple sclerosis. This TCR derives from a female donor in good health, enrolled as a control in a pregnancy study. This chain links TRBV6-6 with TRBJ1-1; TRBD1 is a possible D gene (6 bases). The sample here was peripheral blood, taken in the second trimester of pregnancy. The CDR3 region has the DNA TGTGCCAGCACCCAGGTGGGGGGGCGCGCGGTCACTGAAGCTTTCTTT. Its translation is CASTQVGGRAVTEAFF.